The clone carrying this TCR beta chain has a handful of counts. Its antigen is not known. This entry is derived from a study of naive and memory T cell subsets. Study-wide points: Over 85% of naive TCR sequences appeared only once, unlike memory subsets. Clonotypes are single alpha or beta chains, not paired receptors. TCR abundance followed a power law differing between naive and memory subsets.

Per the germline V gene, CDR1 is MGHDK and CDR2 is SYGVNS. Deletions cut 7 bases from V and 1 base from J, with 10 bases between. This CDR3 contains 13 residues. An equimolar mix of two oligonucleotides served as the beta constant-region primer for TRBC1 and TRBC2. Nested alpha and beta constant-region primers with the SP2 primer drove four PCR rounds on ligated cDNA. Each CDR3 protein gets one entry after TCRdb re-called the UMI-ligation and nested PCR reads with MiXCR. The sample has some 80,000 distinct CDR3 sequences, about 10% seen once. The TCR was taken from a human donor in good health. V is TRBV25-1 and J is TRBJ1-2, with D unclear. Material for sequencing was naive CD8+ T cells from blood. The CDR3: CASTGSLNYGYTF. The CDR3 DNA reads TGTGCCAGCACGGGCAGCCTTAACTATGGCTACACCTTC.